The 27 T cell receptor beta chains below all came from one sample that was sequenced in a study of human CD8 memory T cell subsets. UMI-labeled 5' RACE was used to make TCR beta libraries. TCRdb reprocessed the 5' RACE reads; each CDR3 protein has one entry and no DNA is given. The clone table shows about 10,000 distinct CDR3 sequences, with the ten largest holding about 22%. Sequences were obtained from CD8+ T cells from PBMCs. Receptor source: a human donor in good health.

According to its frequency, this clonotype is medium-sized. The chain is built from TRBV29-1 and TRBJ1-4. Germline lookup yields CDR1 SQVTM and CDR2 ANQGSEA. The CDR3 covers 11 residues. CDR3 residues: CSVGRGEKLFF.

This chain uses TRBV25-1 with TRBJ2-2; lacking DNA, the TRBD1 call made by TCRdb goes unchecked. The germline gives CDR1 MGHDK, CDR2 SYGVNS. This CDR3 has 17 residues. CDR3 in amino acids: CASSDLGQGTNTGELFF.

Considering frequency, this clonotype is large. This chain links TRBV12-3 or TRBV12-4 with TRBJ2-1; the D call from TCRdb, TRBD2, cannot be confirmed without DNA. This CDR3 contains 16 residues. CDR3 region: CASSSRTSGDENEQFF.

The chain has TRBV7-2 and TRBJ2-2; TCRdb returns TRBD2, unconfirmable since there is no DNA. Germline V CDR1 and CDR2: SGHTA, FQGNSA. This CDR3 comprises 18 residues. The CDR3: CASSVGLAGVWDTGELFF.

The chain employs TRBV4-2 and TRBJ2-1; the TCRdb call, TRBD2, lacks DNA for checking. This CDR3 contains 19 residues. CDR1 LGHNA and CDR2 YNFKEQ come from the germline V gene. CDR3 amino acids: CASSQDAPLAGGSYNEQFF.

The CDR3 sequence is CASSLEIENYGYTF. The chain recombines TRBV5-1 with TRBJ1-2. Germline loops: CDR1 SGHRS, CDR2 YFSETQ. CDR3 length equals 14 residues.

The rearrangement uses TRBV2 and TRBJ2-1; no DNA is available, so the TRBD1 call from TCRdb remains unchecked. This CDR3 is built from 13 residues. Germline values: CDR1 SNHLY, CDR2 FYNNEI. CDR3 in amino acids: CASRGDSFNEQFF.

V and J are TRBV19 and TRBJ1-2; without DNA, the TCRdb call of TRBD1 cannot be checked. In germline, CDR1 is LNHDA, CDR2 SQIVND (reference sequence). The CDR3 sequence is 15 residues long. The CDR3 loop reads CASSIQNPADYGYTF.

The chain has TRBV18 and TRBJ1-4. The CDR3 loop spans 14 amino acids. Per the germline V gene, CDR1 is KGHSH and CDR2 is LQKENI. CDR3 sequence reads: CASSPGMSNEKLFF.

By frequency, this clonotype is medium-sized (0.01 to 0.1%). The chain combines TRBV10-3 with TRBJ2-1; the D gene TCRdb calls, TRBD2, cannot be checked with no DNA. From germline, CDR1 is ENHRY and CDR2 SYGVKD. The CDR3 length is 16 residues. CDR3 loop: CAISESVTSGDNEQFF.

The V and J genes are TRBV4-3 and TRBJ2-7; with no DNA, the TCRdb D assignment of TRBD1 cannot be verified. This CDR3 spans 15 amino acids. From germline, CDR1 is LGHNA and CDR2 YSLEER. The CDR3 sequence is CASSQDRGQTYEQYF.

V usage is TRBV6-5 and J usage is TRBJ2-7; the TCRdb D gene call, TRBD1, has no DNA to confirm it. The CDR3 sequence is 14 residues long. Germline CDR1 MNHEY, CDR2 SVGAGI. CDR3 in amino acids: CASRPGTGTHEQYF.

CDR3 loop: CASSLWGNTEAFF. V usage is TRBV11-2 and J usage is TRBJ1-1. Germline V gene lookup returns CDR1 SGHAT and CDR2 FQNNGV. This CDR3 contains 13 residues.

V gene TRBV7-9 combines with J gene TRBJ2-5; there is no DNA to check the TCRdb D call of TRBD1. The CDR3 has 15 residues. Germline V gene lookup returns CDR1 SEHNR and CDR2 FQNEAQ (reference sequence). The CDR3 loop is CASSTETGAQETQYF.

V is TRBV7-3 and J is TRBJ2-1. Germline assignment: CDR1 SGHTA and CDR2 FQGTGA. This CDR3 contains 11 residues. CDR3 residues: CASSSNNEQFF.

This sequence joins TRBV21-1 and TRBJ1-1. TRBV21-1 is annotated as a pseudogene. This CDR3 spans 18 amino acids. The chain's CDR3 is CASSKALRAPRGNTEAFF.

J is TRBJ2-1 and V is TRBV20-1; checking the TCRdb D call of TRBD1 is not possible without DNA. The CDR3 is made up of 14 amino acids. CDR1 is DFQATT, CDR2 SNEGSKA, per germline (reference sequence). CDR3: CSAAGQDSYNEQFF.

The chain employs TRBV4-3 and TRBJ1-4; TCRdb selects TRBD1, and the lack of DNA leaves this call unchecked. CDR3 length: 15 residues. Germline V lookup: CDR1 LGHNA, CDR2 YSLEER. The CDR3 loop is CASSQGTGEFEKLFF.

This chain connects TRBV20-1 to TRBJ2-1; the D call from TCRdb, TRBD1, cannot be confirmed without DNA. Germline V gives CDR1 DFQATT, CDR2 SNEGSKA (reference sequence). The CDR3 contains 15 residues. This CDR3 is CSASPRDRSYNEQFF.

The chain joins TRBV29-1 to TRBJ2-7; TCRdb's assignment of TRBD2 cannot be checked, as there is no DNA. In germline, CDR1 is SQVTM, CDR2 ANQGSEA. The CDR3 runs 15 residues. The CDR3 region is CSVRGGLAGPYEQYF.

V usage is TRBV28 and J usage is TRBJ2-7; the D gene TCRdb calls, TRBD1, cannot be checked with no DNA. The germline V gene has CDR1 MDHEN and CDR2 SYDVKM. CDR3 length: 14 residues. CDR3 residues: CASSPGTGGGEQYF.

J is TRBJ1-2 and V is TRBV28; no DNA is available, so the TRBD1 call from TCRdb remains unchecked. Per germline, CDR1 MDHEN and CDR2 SYDVKM. This CDR3 has 13 amino acids. This chain's CDR3 is CASRSPGNYGYTF.

The chain's CDR3 is CASSYYRGTNEKLFF. The chain is built from TRBV6-5 and TRBJ1-4; TCRdb calls TRBD1, which cannot be checked without DNA. The CDR3 has 15 residues. The V gene's germline CDR1 is MNHEY and CDR2 SVGAGI.

This chain joins TRBV11-2 and TRBJ2-7; TCRdb lists TRBD1, though no DNA is available to test this call. CDR1 is SGHAT and CDR2 is FQNNGV in the germline V gene. The CDR3 totals 15 residues. The CDR3 here is CASSPPTGAFYEQYF.

This rearrangement joins TRBV27 to TRBJ2-3; the D gene TCRdb calls, TRBD1, cannot be checked with no DNA. The CDR3 runs to 14 residues. Per the germline V gene, CDR1 is MNHEY and CDR2 is SMNVEV (reference sequence). CDR3 sequence: CASSLSRETDTQYF.

The chain links TRBV6-5 to TRBJ2-5; TCRdb's D gene call, TRBD1, goes unchecked for lack of DNA. Germline values: CDR1 MNHEY, CDR2 SVGAGI. The CDR3 length is 13 residues. CDR3 residues: CATGAGGEETQYF.

The chain employs TRBV7-9 and TRBJ2-1; checking the TCRdb D call of TRBD1 is not possible without DNA. Germline lookup yields CDR1 SEHNR and CDR2 FQNEAQ (reference sequence). The CDR3 extends over 16 amino acids. The chain's CDR3 is CASSSQQGPNYNEQFF.